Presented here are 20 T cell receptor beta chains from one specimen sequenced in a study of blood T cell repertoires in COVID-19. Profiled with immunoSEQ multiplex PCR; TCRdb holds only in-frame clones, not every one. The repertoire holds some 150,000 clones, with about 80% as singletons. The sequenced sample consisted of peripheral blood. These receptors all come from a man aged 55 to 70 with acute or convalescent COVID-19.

This CDR3 reads CASSTRIYRTAKTYNEQFF. The CDR3 DNA reads TGTGCCAGTAGTACTCGAATATATCGGACAGCCAAAACCTACAATGAGCAGTTCTTC. The genes are TRBV19 and TRBJ2-1, with TRBD1 as a possible D gene (6 bases). The CDR3 is 19 amino acids. Trimming stripped 4 bases from V and 2 bases from J, with 24 bases between. Germline-derived CDR1 and CDR2 are LNHDA and SQIVND (reference sequence).

CDR3 sequence reads: CASSLDSGGIYEQYF. The CDR3 bases are TGTGCCAGCAGCCTCGACAGCGGGGGAATCTACGAGCAGTACTTC. This chain uses TRBV7-2 with TRBJ2-7; 8 bases fit TRBD2. The V gene end was trimmed by 5 bases and the J gene end by 3 bases; junction bases not matched to a gene: 9. Germline V CDR1 and CDR2: SGHTA, FQGNSA. The CDR3 runs 15 residues.

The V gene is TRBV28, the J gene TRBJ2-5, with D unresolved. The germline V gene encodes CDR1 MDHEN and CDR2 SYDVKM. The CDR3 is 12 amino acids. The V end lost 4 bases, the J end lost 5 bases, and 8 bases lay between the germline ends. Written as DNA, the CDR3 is TGTGCCAGCAGTTCCCCCCCGGAGACCCAGTACTTC. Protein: CASSSPPETQYF.

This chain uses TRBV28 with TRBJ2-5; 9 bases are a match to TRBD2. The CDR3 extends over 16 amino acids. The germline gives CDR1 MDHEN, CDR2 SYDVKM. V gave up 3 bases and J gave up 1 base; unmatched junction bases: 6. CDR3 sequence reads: CASSFGSGGPQETQYF. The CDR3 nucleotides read TGTGCCAGCAGTTTTGGGAGCGGGGGGCCCCAAGAGACCCAGTACTTC.

DNA of the CDR3: TGTGCCAGCAGATCCGACAGGGGACTTAATGAAAAACTGTTTTTT. Residues: CASRSDRGLNEKLFF. The chain has TRBV6-5 and TRBJ1-4; TRBD1 agrees at 8 bases. Trimming removed 6 bases from V and 4 bases from J; junction bases left unmatched: 7. CDR3 length equals 15 residues. The germline V gene has CDR1 MNHEY and CDR2 SVGAGI.

This CDR3 reads CASSVGLAGAYEQYF. CDR3 nucleotides: TGTGCCAGCAGCGTAGGCTTGGCAGGGGCGTACGAGCAGTACTTC. The chain employs TRBV9 and TRBJ2-7; a weak D match, TRBD1 (6 bases). The CDR3 runs 15 residues. Per germline, CDR1 SGDLS and CDR2 YYNGEE. V lost 0 bases and J lost 4, with 14 bases in between. The variable domain in full, completed from reference TRBV9 and TRBJ2-7, reads DSGVTQTPKHLITATGQRVTLRCSPRSGDLSVYWYQQSLDQGLQFLIQYYNGEERAKGNILERFSAQQFPDLHSELNLSSLELGDSALYFCASSVGLAGAYEQYFGPGTRLTVT.

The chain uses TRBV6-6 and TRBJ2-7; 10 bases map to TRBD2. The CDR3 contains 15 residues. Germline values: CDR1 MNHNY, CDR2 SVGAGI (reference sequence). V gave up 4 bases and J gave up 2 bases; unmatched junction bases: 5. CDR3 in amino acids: CASSSASGGTYEQYF. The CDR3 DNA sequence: TGTGCCAGCAGTTCCGCTAGCGGGGGAACCTACGAGCAGTACTTC.

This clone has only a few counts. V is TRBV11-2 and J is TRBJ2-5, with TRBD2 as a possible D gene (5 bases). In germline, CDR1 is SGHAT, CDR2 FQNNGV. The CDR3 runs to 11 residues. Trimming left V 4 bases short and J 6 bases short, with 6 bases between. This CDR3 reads CASSSSQTQYF. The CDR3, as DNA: TGTGCCAGCAGCTCTAGCCAGACCCAGTACTTC.

The CDR3 loop reads CSVEAGQNYGYTF. The CDR3 nucleotides are TGCAGCGTCGAGGCGGGACAGAACTATGGCTACACCTTC. The chain has TRBV29-1 and TRBJ1-2; 7 nucleotides agree with TRBD1. Trimming removed 6 bases from V and 2 bases from J; junction bases left unmatched: 6. The CDR3 contains 13 residues. Germline CDR1 is SQVTM and CDR2 is ANQGSEA.

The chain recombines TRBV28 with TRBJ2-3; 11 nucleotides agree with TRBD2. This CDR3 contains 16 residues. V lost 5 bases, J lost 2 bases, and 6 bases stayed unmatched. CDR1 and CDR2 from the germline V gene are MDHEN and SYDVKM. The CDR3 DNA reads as TGTGCCAGCAGTATAGCGACTAGCGGGGACACAGATACGCAGTATTTT. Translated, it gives CASSIATSGDTDTQYF.

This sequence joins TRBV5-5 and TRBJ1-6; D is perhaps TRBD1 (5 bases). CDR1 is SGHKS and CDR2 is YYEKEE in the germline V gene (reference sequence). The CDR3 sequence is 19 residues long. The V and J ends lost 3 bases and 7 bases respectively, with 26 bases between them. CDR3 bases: TGTGCCAGCAGCTCAATTGGTATGGGGTGGGGCCGAAGAAATTCACCCCTCCACTTT. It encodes CASSSIGMGWGRRNSPLHF. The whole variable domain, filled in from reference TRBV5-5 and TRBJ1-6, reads DAGVTQSPTHLIKTRGQQVTLRCSPISGHKSVSWYQQVLGQGPQFIFQYYEKEERGRGNFPDRFSARQFPNYSSELNVNALLLGDSALYLCASSSIGMGWGRRNSPLHFGNGTRLTVT.

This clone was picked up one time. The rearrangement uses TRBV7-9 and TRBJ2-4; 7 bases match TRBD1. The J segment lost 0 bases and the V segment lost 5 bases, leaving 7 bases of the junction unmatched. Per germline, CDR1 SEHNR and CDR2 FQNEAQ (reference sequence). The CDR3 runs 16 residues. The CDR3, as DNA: TGTGCCAGCAGCCCAGACAGGGAAATAGCCAAAAACATTCAGTACTTC. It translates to CASSPDREIAKNIQYF.

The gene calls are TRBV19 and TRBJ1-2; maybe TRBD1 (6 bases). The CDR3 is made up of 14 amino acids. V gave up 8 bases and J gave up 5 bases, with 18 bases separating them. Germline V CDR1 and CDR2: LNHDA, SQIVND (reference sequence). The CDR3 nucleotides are TGTGCCAGTGGCGGACAACAGGGATTATATGGCTACACCTTC. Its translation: CASGGQQGLYGYTF. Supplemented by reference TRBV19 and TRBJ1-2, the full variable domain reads DGGITQSPKYLFRKEGQNVTLSCEQNLNHDAMYWYRQDPGQGLRLIYYSQIVNDFQKGDIAEGYSVSREKKESFPLTVTSAQKNPTAFYLCASGGQQGLYGYTFGSGTRLTVV.

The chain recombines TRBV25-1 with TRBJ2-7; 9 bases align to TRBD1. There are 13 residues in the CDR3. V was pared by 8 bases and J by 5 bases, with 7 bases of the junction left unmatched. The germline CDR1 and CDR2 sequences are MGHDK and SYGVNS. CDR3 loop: CASGDRVTDEQYF. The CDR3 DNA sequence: TGTGCCAGCGGGGACAGGGTAACCGACGAGCAGTACTTC.

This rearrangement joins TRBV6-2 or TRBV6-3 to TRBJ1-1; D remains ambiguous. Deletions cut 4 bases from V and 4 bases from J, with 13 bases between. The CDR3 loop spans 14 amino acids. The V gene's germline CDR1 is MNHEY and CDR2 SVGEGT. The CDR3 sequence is CASSSGGLVTEAFF. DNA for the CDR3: TGTGCCAGCAGTTCTGGAGGGTTGGTCACTGAAGCTTTCTTT.

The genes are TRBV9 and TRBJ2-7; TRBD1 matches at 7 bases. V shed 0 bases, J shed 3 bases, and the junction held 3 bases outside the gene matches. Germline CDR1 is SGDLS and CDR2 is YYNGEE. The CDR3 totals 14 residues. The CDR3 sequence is CASSVDGQVYEQYF. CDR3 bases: TGTGCCAGCAGCGTAGATGGACAGGTCTACGAGCAGTACTTC. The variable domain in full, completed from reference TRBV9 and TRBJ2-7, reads DSGVTQTPKHLITATGQRVTLRCSPRSGDLSVYWYQQSLDQGLQFLIQYYNGEERAKGNILERFSAQQFPDLHSELNLSSLELGDSALYFCASSVDGQVYEQYFGPGTRLTVT.

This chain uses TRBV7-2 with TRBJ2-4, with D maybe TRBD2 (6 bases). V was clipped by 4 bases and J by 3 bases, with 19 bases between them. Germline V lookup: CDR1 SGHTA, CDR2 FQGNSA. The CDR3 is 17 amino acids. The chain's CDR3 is CASSYTNRGRGKNIQYF. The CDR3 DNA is TGTGCCAGCAGCTATACCAACCGGGGGAGAGGCAAAAACATTCAGTACTTC.

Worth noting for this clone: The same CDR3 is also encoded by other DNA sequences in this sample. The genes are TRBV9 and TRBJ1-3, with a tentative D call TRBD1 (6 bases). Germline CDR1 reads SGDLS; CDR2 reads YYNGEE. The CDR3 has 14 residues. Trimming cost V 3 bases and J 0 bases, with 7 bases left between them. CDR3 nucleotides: TGTGCCAGCAGCGCAGGGGACTCTGGAAACACCATATATTTT. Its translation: CASSAGDSGNTIYF. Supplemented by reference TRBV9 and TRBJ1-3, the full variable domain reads DSGVTQTPKHLITATGQRVTLRCSPRSGDLSVYWYQQSLDQGLQFLIQYYNGEERAKGNILERFSAQQFPDLHSELNLSSLELGDSALYFCASSAGDSGNTIYFGEGSWLTVV.

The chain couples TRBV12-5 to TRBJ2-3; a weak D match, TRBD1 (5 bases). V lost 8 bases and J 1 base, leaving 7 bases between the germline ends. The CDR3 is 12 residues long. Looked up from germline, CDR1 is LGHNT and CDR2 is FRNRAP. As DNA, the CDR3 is TGTGCTAGTCTACAGGGCACAGATACGCAGTATTTT. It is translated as CASLQGTDTQYF. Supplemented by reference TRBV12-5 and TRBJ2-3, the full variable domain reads DARVTQTPRHKVTEMGQEVTMRCQPILGHNTVFWYRQTMMQGLELLAYFRNRAPLDDSGMPKDRFSAEMPDATLATLKIQPSEPRDSAVYFCASLQGTDTQYFGPGTRLTVL.

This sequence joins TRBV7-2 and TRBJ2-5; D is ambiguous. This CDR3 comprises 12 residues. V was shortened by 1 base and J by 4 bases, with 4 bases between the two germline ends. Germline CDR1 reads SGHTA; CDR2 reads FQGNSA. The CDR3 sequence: CASSLVAETQYF. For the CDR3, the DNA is TGTGCCAGCAGCTTAGTGGCAGAGACCCAGTACTTC.